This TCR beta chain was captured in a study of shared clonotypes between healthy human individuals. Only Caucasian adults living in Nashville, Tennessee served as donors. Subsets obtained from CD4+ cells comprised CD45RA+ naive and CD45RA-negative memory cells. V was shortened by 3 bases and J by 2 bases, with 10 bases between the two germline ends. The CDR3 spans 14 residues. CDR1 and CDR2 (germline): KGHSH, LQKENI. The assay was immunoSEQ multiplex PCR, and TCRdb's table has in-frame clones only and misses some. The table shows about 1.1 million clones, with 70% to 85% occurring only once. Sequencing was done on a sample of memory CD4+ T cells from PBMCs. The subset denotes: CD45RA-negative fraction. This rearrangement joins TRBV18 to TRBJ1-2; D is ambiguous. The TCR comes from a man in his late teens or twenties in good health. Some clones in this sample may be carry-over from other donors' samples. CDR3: CASSPGHFNYGYTF. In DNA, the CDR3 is TGTGCCAGCTCACCTGGTCACTTCAACTATGGCTACACCTTC. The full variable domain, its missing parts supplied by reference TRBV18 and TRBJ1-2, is NAGVMQNPRHLVRRRGQEARLRCSPMKGHSHVYWYRQLPEEGLKFMVYLQKENIIDESGMPKERFSAEFPKEGPSILRIQQVVRGDSAAYFCASSPGHFNYGYTFGSGTRLTVV.